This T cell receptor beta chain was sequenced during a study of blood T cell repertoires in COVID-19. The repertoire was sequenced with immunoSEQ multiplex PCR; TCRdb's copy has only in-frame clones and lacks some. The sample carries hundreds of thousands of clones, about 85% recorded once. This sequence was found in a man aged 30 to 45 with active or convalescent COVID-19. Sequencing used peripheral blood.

As DNA, the CDR3 is TGTGCCACCAGTTCGACTAGGGACCCTTACGAGCAGTACTTC. Its protein product is CATSSTRDPYEQYF. The chain carries TRBV15 and TRBJ2-7; possibly TRBD2 for D (6 bases). Looked up from germline, CDR1 is LNHNV and CDR2 is YYDKDF (reference sequence). This CDR3 has 14 amino acids. V shed 6 bases and J shed 4 bases, with 16 bases lying between them.